This T cell receptor (beta chain) derives from a study of T cell repertoires in cytomegalovirus infection. TCRdb recomputed calls from the reads with MiXCR, one row per CDR3 protein. Of approximately 500,000 distinct CDR3 sequences in the sample, around 35% were seen once. This clonotype has just one count. Its antigen is unidentified. Per the germline V gene, CDR1 is SGHTA and CDR2 is FQGNSA. The CDR3 runs 16 residues. V lost 2 bases to trimming and J lost 0 bases; unmatched junction nucleotides: 4. The sample here was cultured PBMCs, taken from culture after CMV antigen stimulation. The source is a human donor in good health (CMV status not recorded). Some clones in this sample may be carry-over from other donors' samples. V gene TRBV7-2 combines with J gene TRBJ2-3, with 8 bases aligning to TRBD2. CDR3 in DNA: TGTGCCAGCAGCTTACTCCCTAGCGGGAGCACAGATACGCAGTATTTT. Amino acids: CASSLLPSGSTDTQYF.